This T cell receptor (beta chain) comes out of a study of blood T cell repertoires in COVID-19. For the study at large: Acute-phase and convalescent COVID-19 samples originated in the United States, Italy and Spain.

The germline CDR1 and CDR2 sequences are MNHEY and SMNVEV (reference sequence). Trimming shortened V by 3 bases and J by 2 bases, and 10 bases separated the two germline ends. The CDR3 has 14 residues. Profiling relied on immunoSEQ multiplex PCR, and the TCRdb table lists in-frame clones only, not all of them. The data contain 95,000 to 150,000 clones, roughly three quarters of them singletons. This clonotype originated in a human donor in a cohort sampled during active COVID-19. The source material was peripheral blood. V and J are TRBV27 and TRBJ2-5; tentative D call: TRBD2 (5 bases). For the CDR3, the DNA is TGTGCCAGCAGTTTGGTTACGGGACAAGAGACCCAGTACTTC. Protein sequence: CASSLVTGQETQYF.